This passage covers 12 T cell receptor beta chains from one sample sequenced in a study of blood T cell repertoires in COVID-19. Repertoires were generated with immunoSEQ multiplex PCR, while TCRdb's copy carries only in-frame clones and drops some. The sample shows 180,000 or so clones, roughly 79% of them seen only once. The specimen sequenced was peripheral blood. The receptor set was obtained from a woman aged 40-49 years with COVID-19, enrolled during active disease.

This clone was observed a single time. V is TRBV28 and J is TRBJ2-3; D is unresolved. The V and J ends lost 2 bases and 5 bases respectively, with 11 bases between them. Germline V gene sequence: CDR1 MDHEN, CDR2 SYDVKM. The CDR3 has 14 residues. CDR3 sequence: CASSLGLVGDTQYF. In nucleotides, the CDR3 is TGTGCCAGCAGTTTAGGTCTAGTTGGAGATACGCAGTATTTT.

The rearrangement links TRBV5-5 to TRBJ2-3; 12 bases are a match to TRBD2. V shed 4 bases and J 4 bases; nucleotides not matched to a gene: 7. The germline V gene encodes CDR1 SGHKS and CDR2 YYEKEE (reference sequence). This CDR3 is built from 16 residues. CDR3 loop: CASSNSLAGGSDTQYF. DNA for the CDR3: TGTGCCAGCAGCAACTCTCTAGCGGGGGGGTCAGATACGCAGTATTTT.

This clone was seen only once. The chain is built from TRBV7-6 and TRBJ2-5; 13 nucleotides match TRBD2. Germline V gene lookup returns CDR1 SGHVS and CDR2 FNYEAQ. This CDR3 has 15 amino acids. The V and J ends lost 1 base and 10 bases, in that order; junction bases with no gene match: 6. The CDR3 DNA sequence: TGTGCCAGCAGCTTAGGGACTAGCGGGGGAGACAGCCAGTACTTC. Amino acid sequence: CASSLGTSGGDSQYF.

The J gene is TRBJ2-1, the V gene TRBV27; TRBD2 aligns across 10 bases. Germline CDR1 and CDR2: MNHEY and SMNVEV (reference sequence). The CDR3 loop spans 18 amino acids. With 8 bases clipped from V and 4 bases from J, the junction kept 17 bases outside the gene matches. The CDR3 sequence is CASVAGGGLALLYNEQFF. In nucleotides, the CDR3 is TGTGCCAGCGTAGCGGGGGGTGGGCTAGCTCTACTATACAATGAGCAGTTCTTC.

The J gene is TRBJ1-5, the V gene TRBV19, with TRBD1 matching over 7 bases. V was clipped by 11 bases and J by 2 bases; unmatched bases: 15. Germline loops: CDR1 LNHDA, CDR2 SQIVND (reference sequence). This CDR3 has 16 amino acids. CDR3 sequence: CASKAQGWLGNQPQHF. Here the CDR3 DNA reads TGTGCCTCCAAGGCACAGGGGTGGTTGGGCAATCAGCCCCAGCATTTT.

In its sample, this clone was seen a few times. This chain uses TRBV5-6 with TRBJ2-1; 8 bases are shared with TRBD2. Germline assignment: CDR1 SGHDT and CDR2 YYEEEE. V dropped 0 bases and J dropped 1; count of bases not matched to a gene: 9. This CDR3 contains 18 residues. CDR3 bases: TGTGCCAGCAGCTTGGGGGCGGTGCGGGAGGTTTCCTACAATGAGCAGTTCTTC. Its protein is CASSLGAVREVSYNEQFF.

The V gene is TRBV12-3 or TRBV12-4, the J gene TRBJ2-1, with D maybe TRBD2 (5 bases). CDR3 size: 13 residues. Trimming pared 4 bases from V and 3 bases from J, leaving 7 bases between. The CDR3 DNA is TGTGCCAGCAGTTCCCGGGACTACAATGAGCAGTTCTTC. This translates into CASSSRDYNEQFF.

The chain links TRBV30 to TRBJ2-3; D is perhaps TRBD2 (6 bases). The CDR3 loop spans 14 amino acids. The V gene lost 2 bases and the J gene lost 1 base, with 10 bases spanning the gap. Germline V CDR1 and CDR2: GTSNPN, SVGIG (reference sequence). CDR3: CAWSRAGRTDTQYF. The CDR3 DNA sequence: TGTGCCTGGAGTAGGGCGGGACGCACAGATACGCAGTATTTT.

The chain employs TRBV11-2 and TRBJ2-7; 13 bases are shared with TRBD2. CDR1 is SGHAT and CDR2 is FQNNGV in the germline V gene. The trim removed 1 base at V and 7 bases at J, leaving 4 bases unmatched. The CDR3 totals 15 residues. DNA of the CDR3: TGTGCCAGCAGCTTAGGGACTAGCGGGGGATGGGAGCAGTACGTC. Its protein product is CASSLGTSGGWEQYV.

The chain links TRBV18 to TRBJ1-3, with D tentatively TRBD1 (5 bases). The V and J ends lost 3 bases and 9 bases respectively, with 18 bases between them. Looked up from germline, CDR1 is KGHSH and CDR2 is LQKENI. The CDR3 totals 15 residues. The CDR3 loop is CASSPDLSTGGTIYF. Here the CDR3 DNA reads TGTGCCAGCTCACCGGACCTCTCGACGGGGGGCACCATATATTTT.

The rearrangement links TRBV3-1 (or the pseudogene TRBV3-2) to TRBJ1-6; the D is unclear. Germline V gene lookup returns CDR1 LGHDT and CDR2 YNNKEL (reference sequence). This CDR3 has 13 amino acids. The germline V and J ends were trimmed by 1 base and 6 bases, with 4 bases remaining between them. CDR3 bases: TGTGCCAGCAGCCAAGGGGCTAATTCACCCCTCCACTTT. This sequence encodes CASSQGANSPLHF.

This chain connects TRBV30 to TRBJ2-2, with 10 positions matching TRBD2. The junction had 2 bases not matched to a gene; V was cut back by 5 bases and J by 2 bases. Germline CDR1 GTSNPN, CDR2 SVGIG (reference sequence). The CDR3 totals 14 residues. Here the CDR3 reads CAWSSGGNTGELFF. In nucleotides, the CDR3 is TGTGCCTGGTCTAGCGGGGGTAACACCGGGGAGCTGTTTTTT.